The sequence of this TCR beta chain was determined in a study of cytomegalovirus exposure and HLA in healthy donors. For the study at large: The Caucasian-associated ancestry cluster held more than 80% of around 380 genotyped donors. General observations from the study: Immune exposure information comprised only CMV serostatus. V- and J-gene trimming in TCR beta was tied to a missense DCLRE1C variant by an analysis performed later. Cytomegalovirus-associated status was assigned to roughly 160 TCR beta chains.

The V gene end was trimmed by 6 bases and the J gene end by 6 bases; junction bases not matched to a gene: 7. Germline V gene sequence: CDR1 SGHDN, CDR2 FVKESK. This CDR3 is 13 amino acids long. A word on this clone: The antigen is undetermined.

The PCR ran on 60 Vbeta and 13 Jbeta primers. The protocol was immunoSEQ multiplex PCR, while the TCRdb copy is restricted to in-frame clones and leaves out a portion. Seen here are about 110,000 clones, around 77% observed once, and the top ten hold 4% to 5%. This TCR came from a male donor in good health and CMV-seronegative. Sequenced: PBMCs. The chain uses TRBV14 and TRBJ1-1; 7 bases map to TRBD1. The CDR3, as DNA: TGTGCCAGCAGACAACAGGGGAGGGCTGAAGCTTTCTTT. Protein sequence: CASRQQGRAEAFF.